This T cell receptor (beta chain) was sequenced in a study of shared clonotypes between healthy human individuals. Study-level points and caveats: Relative to clonotypes present in all four donors, those not shared had lower generation probabilities. Clonotype sharing among donors, it was expected, would be affected by sequencing depth. Estimated clonotype richness was generally higher in naive than memory subsets.

Terminally differentiated effector memory CD45RA+ cells were left out of the naive CD8 fraction, which was CD45RO-negative and positively selected for CCR7. Comment on this clone: The antigen remains unidentified.

Every immunoSEQ plate was one replicate of a subset's evenly spread DNA. TCRdb's table, derived via immunoSEQ multiplex PCR, lists solely in-frame clones and lacks some. The table has 800,000 or so clones, 90% to 98% seen once. The CDR3 covers 15 residues. Per the germline V gene, CDR1 is SGDLS and CDR2 is YYNGEE. Trimming left V 2 bases short and J 0 bases short, with 10 bases between. The chain combines TRBV9 with TRBJ2-3; the D is unclear. The clonotype comes from a man younger than 40 in good health. The sequenced sample was naive CD8+ T cells sorted from blood. The CDR3 region has the DNA TGTGCCAGCAGCGTCGGAGCTACTAGCACAGATACGCAGTATTTT. Amino acids: CASSVGATSTDTQYF. Based on the CDR3 plus reference TRBV9 and TRBJ2-3, the full variable domain is DSGVTQTPKHLITATGQRVTLRCSPRSGDLSVYWYQQSLDQGLQFLIQYYNGEERAKGNILERFSAQQFPDLHSELNLSSLELGDSALYFCASSVGATSTDTQYFGPGTRLTVL.